These 23 T cell receptor beta chains were sequenced from one sample in a study of blood T cell repertoires in COVID-19. Sequenced by immunoSEQ multiplex PCR; TCRdb stores in-frame clones only, minus some. The table records about 45,000 clones, over 70% of them present only once. The sample taken for sequencing was peripheral blood. These receptors were obtained from a human donor in a cohort sampled during active COVID-19.

This chain connects TRBV4-3 to TRBJ2-2, with TRBD2 identical over 16 bases. Germline loops: CDR1 LGHNA, CDR2 YSLEER. This CDR3 has 17 residues. V was clipped by 5 bases and J by 7 bases; unmatched bases: 7. This chain's CDR3 is CASSKGTSGRANGELFF. As DNA, the CDR3 is TGCGCCAGCAGCAAAGGGACTAGCGGGAGGGCCAACGGGGAGCTGTTTTTT.

V and J are TRBV5-1 and TRBJ2-7; possible D gene TRBD2, 6 bases. Germline V gene data show CDR1 as SGHRS and CDR2 as YFSETQ. V was clipped by 4 bases and J by 4 bases, with 12 bases between them. This CDR3 spans 13 amino acids. The CDR3 loop reads CASSAEGAYEQYF. The CDR3 nucleotides read TGCGCCAGCAGCGCGGAGGGTGCTTACGAGCAGTACTTC.

This chain links TRBV5-1 with TRBJ1-1; no reliable D call. The CDR3 sequence is 14 residues long. V was clipped by 2 bases and J by 1 base, with 9 bases between them. Germline V gene data show CDR1 as SGHRS and CDR2 as YFSETQ. The CDR3 region is CASSFAGGNTEAFF. CDR3 sequence (DNA): TGCGCCAGCAGCTTCGCAGGAGGGAACACTGAAGCTTTCTTT.

The chain joins TRBV10-1 to TRBJ1-1; no firm D call. CDR1 and CDR2 from the germline V gene are WNHNN and SYGVQD (reference sequence). V lost 2 bases to trimming and J lost 3 bases, with 10 bases between them. The length of the CDR3 is 14 residues. CDR3 DNA: TGCGCCAGCAGTGAGCTCCGCGGGGACACTGAAGCTTTCTTT. Amino acids: CASSELRGDTEAFF.

For the CDR3, the DNA is TGTGCCAGCAGCTTGAGAGCGGGAGGGAGCTACAATGAGCAGTTCTTC. It encodes CASSLRAGGSYNEQFF. The chain uses TRBV7-9 and TRBJ2-1; 10 bases match TRBD2. The CDR3 is made up of 16 amino acids. Germline assignment: CDR1 SEHNR and CDR2 FQNEAQ (reference sequence). The V and J ends lost 3 bases and 3 bases, in that order; junction bases with no gene match: 5.

This sequence joins TRBV19 and TRBJ2-3; 9 nucleotides line up with TRBD1. The CDR3 consists of 13 residues. After removal of 10 bases from V and 1 base from J, the junction contained 3 bases not matched to a gene. Germline V CDR1 and CDR2: LNHDA, SQIVND (reference sequence). The CDR3 region is CATRDRGTDTQYF. DNA for the CDR3: TGTGCCACCCGGGACAGGGGCACAGATACGCAGTATTTT.

This clone occurred a few times. The chain has TRBV24-1 and TRBJ1-1; 7 nucleotides agree with TRBD1. Germline assignment: CDR1 KGHDR and CDR2 SFDVKD. This CDR3 comprises 12 residues. The trim removed 2 bases at V and 11 bases at J, leaving 4 bases unmatched. The CDR3 nucleotides read TGTGCCACCAGTGATTCTGACAGGGAGGCTTTCTTT. Translation: CATSDSDREAFF.

V usage is TRBV29-1 and J usage is TRBJ2-3; TRBD1 is a possible D gene (5 bases). V lost 0 bases and J lost 4, with 11 bases in between. Germline V gene lookup returns CDR1 SQVTM and CDR2 ANQGSEA. This CDR3 has 14 residues. CDR3 loop: CSVEDGWGPDTQYF. CDR3 nucleotide sequence: TGCAGCGTTGAAGATGGGTGGGGCCCAGATACGCAGTATTTT.

The V gene is TRBV7-9, the J gene TRBJ2-5, with D maybe TRBD1 (6 bases). CDR1 is SEHNR and CDR2 is FQNEAQ in the germline V gene (reference sequence). Trimming left V 1 base short and J 1 base short, with 7 bases between. The CDR3 has 14 amino acids. CDR3 bases: TGTGCCAGCAGCTTAGGGACAGTCCAAGAGACCCAGTACTTC. Translating it yields CASSLGTVQETQYF.

The V gene is TRBV5-6, the J gene TRBJ2-5; 14 nucleotides agree with TRBD2. After removal of 0 bases from V and 6 bases from J, the junction contained 1 base not matched to a gene. Looked up from germline, CDR1 is SGHDT and CDR2 is YYEEEE. The CDR3 is 15 amino acids. CDR3 sequence reads: CASSLGLAGGKTQYF. The CDR3 DNA follows: TGTGCCAGCAGCTTGGGACTAGCGGGAGGGAAGACCCAGTACTTC.

This clone occurred once. V is TRBV5-8 and J is TRBJ2-5, with TRBD1 matching 7 bases. This CDR3 is built from 16 residues. V trimming: 4 bases; J trimming: 5 bases; junction bases outside the gene matches: 14. Germline values: CDR1 SGHTS, CDR2 YDEGEE. The CDR3 here is CASSPGTALNWETQYF. CDR3 DNA: TGTGCCAGCAGCCCCGGGACAGCCCTTAATTGGGAGACCCAGTACTTC.

This clone was counted only a few times. This chain joins TRBV2 and TRBJ1-5; 7 bases are shared with TRBD1. The germline V gene encodes CDR1 SNHLY and CDR2 FYNNEI. Losses at the gene ends were 5 bases for V and 5 bases for J; bases not matched to a gene: 6. The CDR3 covers 14 residues. The CDR3 nucleotides read TGTGCCAGCAGTTCCCGGGACAGTTATCAGCCCCAGCATTTT. It is translated as CASSSRDSYQPQHF.

This clone occurred once. The gene calls are TRBV6-5 and TRBJ2-3; 7 bases are shared with TRBD1. The CDR3 consists of 13 residues. The ends lost 6 bases at V and 3 bases at J; junction bases unmatched: 3. The germline gives CDR1 MNHEY, CDR2 SVGAGI. Written as DNA, the CDR3 is TGTGCCAGCAGCCAACAGGGGACAGATACGCAGTATTTT. Translating gives CASSQQGTDTQYF.

The chain combines TRBV4-2 with TRBJ2-1, with a tentative D call TRBD1 (5 bases). Trimming shortened V by 0 bases and J by 0 bases, and 6 bases separated the two germline ends. In germline, CDR1 is LGHNA, CDR2 YNFKEQ. CDR3 length equals 15 residues. As DNA, the CDR3 is TGTGCCAGCAGCCAAGATGGGGCCTCCTACAATGAGCAGTTCTTC. Its protein is CASSQDGASYNEQFF.

The chain has TRBV5-6 and TRBJ2-7, with 10 bases lining up with TRBD2. Germline values: CDR1 SGHDT, CDR2 YYEEEE. The CDR3 consists of 14 residues. V lost 5 bases, J lost 4 bases, and 6 bases stayed unmatched. CDR3 region: CASRLAGDLYEQYF. CDR3 sequence (DNA): TGTGCCAGCAGGCTAGCGGGAGATCTTTACGAGCAGTACTTC.

V is TRBV6-5 and J is TRBJ2-1; TRBD1 is a possible D gene (6 bases). The CDR3 runs to 15 residues. Germline lookup yields CDR1 MNHEY and CDR2 SVGAGI. Trimming cost V 8 bases and J 8 bases, with 22 bases left between them. The CDR3 is CASHPPQGRGYEQFF. The DNA of the CDR3 is TGTGCCAGCCACCCCCCCCAGGGGCGTGGGTATGAGCAGTTCTTC.

This chain uses TRBV9 with TRBJ2-3; weak D call: TRBD2 (5 bases). The CDR3 is made up of 14 amino acids. The V and J ends lost 0 bases and 2 bases respectively, with 7 bases between them. Germline CDR1 SGDLS, CDR2 YYNGEE. The CDR3 here is CASSVAGFTDTQYF. The CDR3 DNA reads as TGTGCCAGCAGCGTAGCGGGGTTCACAGATACGCAGTATTTT.

This clone was seen just once. The chain joins TRBV12-3 or TRBV12-4 to TRBJ1-2; D is undetermined. Trimming shortened V by 6 bases and J by 6 bases, and 14 bases separated the two germline ends. The CDR3 has 13 amino acids. The CDR3 loop is CASSPRGRDGYTF. The CDR3 bases are TGTGCCAGCAGCCCACGAGGGAGGGATGGCTACACCTTC.

The chain joins TRBV6-2 or TRBV6-3 to TRBJ2-2; D uncertain. Germline V lookup: CDR1 MNHEY, CDR2 SVGEGT. Trimming pared 2 bases from V and 7 bases from J, leaving 8 bases between. CDR3 length: 13 amino acids. The CDR3 loop is CASSYEQHGELFF. Here the CDR3 DNA reads TGTGCCAGCAGTTACGAACAGCACGGGGAGCTGTTTTTT.

The chain recombines TRBV5-8 with TRBJ2-5; a possible D gene is TRBD2 (5 bases). Germline V CDR1 and CDR2: SGHTS, YDEGEE. The V and J ends lost 3 bases and 0 bases respectively, with 9 bases between them. The CDR3 loop spans 14 amino acids. CDR3 protein: CASSSGVNQETQYF. The CDR3 nucleotides read TGTGCCAGCAGCTCCGGGGTGAACCAAGAGACCCAGTACTTC.

Only one count was recorded for this clone. The chain recombines TRBV7-6 with TRBJ2-1, with 7 bases that match TRBD2. The CDR3 extends over 14 amino acids. V gave up 4 bases and J gave up 7 bases; unmatched junction bases: 7. Germline assignment: CDR1 SGHVS and CDR2 FNYEAQ. The CDR3 sequence: CASSYELARNEQFF. The DNA of the CDR3 is TGTGCCAGCAGCTATGAACTAGCGAGGAATGAGCAGTTCTTC. Using reference TRBV7-6 and TRBJ2-1 for the parts outside the CDR3, the full variable domain is GAGVSQSPRYKVTKRGQDVALRCDPISGHVSLYWYRQALGQGPEFLTYFNYEAQQDKSGLPNDRFSAERPEGSISTLTIQRTEQRDSAMYRCASSYELARNEQFFGPGTRLTVL.

This chain joins TRBV7-9 and TRBJ2-7, with 9 bases that match TRBD1. The CDR3 contains 15 residues. J lost 6 bases, V lost 0 bases, and 6 bases had no gene match. Germline-derived CDR1 and CDR2 are SEHNR and FQNEAQ (reference sequence). CDR3 loop: CASSLARTGATEQYF. The CDR3 DNA follows: TGTGCCAGCAGCTTAGCGAGGACAGGGGCTACCGAGCAGTACTTC.

V and J are TRBV5-1 and TRBJ1-1; TRBD1 matches 10 bases. Germline loops: CDR1 SGHRS, CDR2 YFSETQ. Losses at the gene ends were 6 bases for V and 4 bases for J; bases not matched to a gene: 9. The CDR3 totals 15 residues. The CDR3 loop reads CASISGTGDVTEAFF. The CDR3 bases are TGCGCCAGCATCTCCGGGACAGGGGACGTCACTGAAGCTTTCTTT.